This T cell receptor beta chain was identified during a study of blood T cell repertoires in COVID-19. In regard to this clone: Other DNA sequences in this specimen translate into the identical CDR3.

Original processing notes: Counts of nucleated cells, estimated from reference gene primer amplification, were obtained. Produced via immunoSEQ multiplex PCR; TCRdb's table is partial and in-frame only. That table supplies the V and J calls and clone size; D and trimming were determined from the DNA. The data contain about 110,000 clones, about 85% of them singletons. CDR1 is LNHDA, CDR2 SQIVND, per germline (reference sequence). V gave up 3 bases and J gave up 0 bases, with 9 bases separating them. This CDR3 contains 14 residues. The receptor was derived from a woman in her sixties or seventies with acute or convalescent COVID-19. The genes are TRBV19 and TRBJ2-7, with D possibly matching TRBD2 (5 bases). Sequenced: peripheral blood. In nucleotides, the CDR3 is TGTGCCAGTAGTATTGTTGGGAGCTCCTACGAGCAGTACTTC. Protein: CASSIVGSSYEQYF.